This T cell receptor beta chain was sequenced for a study of control samples from healthy donors and cancer patients. Only in-frame clones appear in the TCRdb table, and some are missing; sequencing was by immunoSEQ multiplex PCR. Among approximately 150,000 clones listed, roughly nine tenths were seen once. Input material: blood. This clonotype was sampled from a man aged 18 to 30 in good health.

DNA for the CDR3: TGTGCCAGCAGCGTAGCTGGCGGGGGGGCGGATGAGCAGTTCTTC. Its translation is CASSVAGGGADEQFF. The chain uses TRBV9 and TRBJ2-1; TRBD2 agrees at 9 bases. With 0 bases clipped from V and 8 bases from J, the junction kept 6 bases outside the gene matches. The CDR3 runs to 15 residues. Germline CDR1 and CDR2: SGDLS and YYNGEE. Filled out from reference TRBV9 and TRBJ2-1, the complete variable domain reads DSGVTQTPKHLITATGQRVTLRCSPRSGDLSVYWYQQSLDQGLQFLIQYYNGEERAKGNILERFSAQQFPDLHSELNLSSLELGDSALYFCASSVAGGGADEQFFGPGTRLTVL.